Each of the 14 T cell receptor beta chains below was sequenced from the same sample in a study of T-cell memory formation after mild COVID-19. TCRdb used MiXCR to reprocess the 5' RACE reads, holding one entry per CDR3 protein. The sample holds about 400,000 distinct CDR3 sequences; 16% are singletons and the top ten take roughly a fifth. Sequencing was done on a sample of PBMCs or a T cell subset sorted from them (not recorded which). These receptors came from a man between 18 and 29 years old who had mild COVID-19 (a few samples of this study predate the infection). Cell type and time point are not known.

This clonotype was detected a few times. The chain couples TRBV29-1 to TRBJ2-3; 7 bases map to TRBD1. Germline trimming cut 0 bases from V and 3 bases from J; bases unmatched to any gene: 6. Germline V lookup: CDR1 SQVTM, CDR2 ANQGSEA. This CDR3 contains 15 residues. The CDR3 DNA is TGCAGCGTTGAAGATCTGCAACAGGGGACAGATACGCAGTATTTT. Its translation is CSVEDLQQGTDTQYF.

In its sample, this clonotype was seen a few times. The chain combines TRBV9 with TRBJ1-1; possibly TRBD1 for D (6 bases). The germline V gene encodes CDR1 SGDLS and CDR2 YYNGEE. Trimming took off 0 bases at V and 4 bases at J, with 13 bases between the two ends. The CDR3 runs to 15 residues. This chain's CDR3 is CASSVGSQGSTEAFF. In DNA form, the CDR3 reads TGTGCCAGCAGCGTAGGGTCTCAGGGGAGCACTGAAGCTTTCTTT.

The genes are TRBV20-1 and TRBJ1-5, with 9 bases lining up with TRBD1. CDR3 size: 14 residues. Germline trimming cut 6 bases from V and 7 bases from J; bases unmatched to any gene: 10. In germline, CDR1 is DFQATT, CDR2 SNEGSKA (reference sequence). CDR3 coding DNA: TGCAGTGCATATCAGACAGGGGGTGGACAGCCCCAGCATTTT. The encoded protein is CSAYQTGGGQPQHF.

This clonotype was found a few times. The V gene is TRBV9, the J gene TRBJ1-6, with D possibly TRBD1 on 6 matching bases. The germline V gene has CDR1 SGDLS and CDR2 YYNGEE. Trimming stripped 2 bases from V and 7 bases from J, with 16 bases between. The CDR3 has 16 residues. The CDR3: CASSVGGGTRNSPLHF. CDR3 nucleotide sequence: TGTGCCAGCAGCGTCGGGGGGGGGACACGCAATTCACCCCTCCACTTT.

The chain has TRBV7-8 and TRBJ2-3, with D unresolved. CDR3 size: 16 residues. Per germline, CDR1 SGHVS and CDR2 FQNEAQ. Trimming took 1 base from V and 0 from J, leaving 11 bases between them. This CDR3 reads CASSLDRQASTDTQYF. The CDR3 nucleotides are TGTGCCAGCAGCTTAGATCGGCAGGCTAGCACAGATACGCAGTATTTT. Looking up the rest from reference TRBV7-8 and TRBJ2-3 gives the full variable domain: GAGVSQSPRYKVAKRGQDVALRCDPISGHVSLFWYQQALGQGPEFLTYFQNEAQLDKSGLPSDRFFAERPEGSVSTLKIQRTQQEDSAVYLCASSLDRQASTDTQYFGPGTRLTVL.

This chain links TRBV13 with TRBJ1-4; D not resolved. Trimming removed 0 bases at V and 11 bases at J, with 16 bases between. The CDR3 is 15 amino acids. Looked up from germline, CDR1 is PRHDT and CDR2 is FYEKMQ (reference sequence). CDR3 loop: CASSLGGPLAGKLFF. The CDR3 DNA reads TGTGCCAGCAGCTTAGGAGGACCTTTGGCGGGGAAACTGTTTTTT.

This clonotype turned up a few times. The chain combines TRBV10-1 with TRBJ2-7; no firm D call. Germline V lookup: CDR1 WNHNN, CDR2 SYGVQD (reference sequence). V lost 5 bases and J lost 4, with 15 bases in between. The CDR3 is 14 residues long. The CDR3 region has the DNA TGCGCCAGCAGTCAGCCAGGAGTGGGATACGAGCAGTACGTC. This gives the protein CASSQPGVGYEQYV.

The J gene is TRBJ2-5, the V gene TRBV20-1; 8 nucleotides agree with TRBD1. V shed 3 bases and J 5 bases; nucleotides not matched to a gene: 14. CDR3 length: 16 amino acids. Germline V gives CDR1 DFQATT, CDR2 SNEGSKA (reference sequence). The CDR3 protein is CSASNRGRGLRETQYF. In DNA form, the CDR3 reads TGCAGTGCTAGTAATCGTGGCAGGGGGCTGCGGGAGACCCAGTACTTC.

The rearrangement joins TRBV2 to TRBJ1-5, with no clear D. The V end lost 6 bases, the J end lost 3 bases, and 12 bases lay between the germline ends. Per germline, CDR1 SNHLY and CDR2 FYNNEI. The CDR3 has 14 residues. The CDR3 spells CASSPARDNQPQHF. The CDR3 region has the DNA TGTGCCAGCAGCCCAGCGAGGGACAATCAGCCCCAGCATTTT.

This chain connects TRBV20-1 to TRBJ1-6; no reliable D call. The CDR3 consists of 14 residues. Trimming left V 6 bases short and J 8 bases short, with 17 bases between. Per germline, CDR1 DFQATT and CDR2 SNEGSKA (reference sequence). The CDR3 loop is CSARGGPFDSPLHF. The CDR3 DNA sequence: TGCAGTGCCCGGGGAGGACCCTTTGATTCACCCCTCCACTTT.

The table lists this clonotype with a few counts. The V and J genes are TRBV3-1 and TRBJ1-2; no firm D call. Germline V lookup: CDR1 LGHDT, CDR2 YNNKEL (reference sequence). This CDR3 has 12 amino acids. Trimming pared 1 base from V and 4 bases from J, leaving 4 bases between. This chain's CDR3 is CASSQATYGYTF. The CDR3 region has the DNA TGTGCCAGCAGCCAAGCCACCTATGGCTACACCTTC.

V and J are TRBV5-1 and TRBJ2-7; the D gene is possibly TRBD2 (6 bases). The V gene lost 5 bases and the J gene lost 0 bases, with 12 bases spanning the gap. This CDR3 comprises 14 residues. The germline V gene encodes CDR1 SGHRS and CDR2 YFSETQ. Written as DNA, the CDR3 is TGCGCCAGCAGATGGAGGGGAGGCTCCTACGAGCAGTACTTC. Amino acid sequence: CASRWRGGSYEQYF.

The chain's CDR3 is CASSEQGDQPQHF. The CDR3 region has the DNA TGCGCCAGCAGCGAGCAGGGCGATCAGCCCCAGCATTTT. The chain is built from TRBV5-1 and TRBJ1-5, with D possibly being TRBD1 (5 bases). Germline lookup yields CDR1 SGHRS and CDR2 YFSETQ. The V end lost 4 bases, the J end lost 5 bases, and 10 bases lay between the germline ends. CDR3 length: 13 residues.

V gene TRBV7-9 combines with J gene TRBJ2-6; D gene unclear. The germline gives CDR1 SEHNR, CDR2 FQNEAQ (reference sequence). The CDR3 extends over 19 amino acids. V was trimmed by 4 bases and J by 0 bases, leaving 19 bases between them. As DNA, the CDR3 is TGTGCCAGCAGCTCCGGCAGGTCAGATTTTAACTCTGGGGCCAACGTCCTGACTTTC. This codes for CASSSGRSDFNSGANVLTF.